These 22 T cell receptor beta chains originate from one sample sequenced in a study of shared clonotypes between healthy human individuals (dated by TCRdb to the early 2020s). The library was generated by the immunoSEQ multiplex PCR assay. Imported from immuneACCESS, the table was reduced by TCRdb to in-frame sequences with V and J called. These copies leave out some clones; in studies compared against another copy, an unresolved V gene accounts for under half, and the cause of the remainder is not known. This sample comprises 1.6 million or so clones, 98% of them detected only once. The ten largest make up around 0.38% of the sample. The specimen was naive CD4+ T cells sorted from blood. The cell subset or site label corresponds to: CD45RA+ positively selected. These receptors originate from a young man in good health.

The chain combines TRBV6-1 with TRBJ2-5; 10 bases line up with TRBD2. Germline V gene lookup returns CDR1 MNHNS and CDR2 SASEGT. Losses at the gene ends were 2 bases for V and 2 bases for J; bases not matched to a gene: 5. CDR3 length: 16 residues. As DNA, the CDR3 is TGTGCCAGCAGTGAAAGAGGACTAGCGGTTCAAGAGACCCAGTACTTC. Translating it yields CASSERGLAVQETQYF.

The chain has TRBV29-1 and TRBJ2-2; the match to TRBD2 covers 11 bases. Germline CDR1 and CDR2: SQVTM and ANQGSEA. The CDR3 extends over 17 amino acids. Trimming cost V 7 bases and J 1 base; bases outside gene matches: 11. DNA of the CDR3: TGCAGCGCCACTCCGACTAGCGGGGAATGGAACACCGGGGAGCTGTTTTTT. This encodes CSATPTSGEWNTGELFF.

The chain is built from TRBV15 and TRBJ2-5; D gene uncertain. V lost 1 base and J 2 bases, leaving 8 bases between the germline ends. The CDR3 loop spans 14 amino acids. Germline CDR1 LNHNV, CDR2 YYDKDF (reference sequence). CDR3 DNA sequence: TGTGCCACCAGCAGAGGGGCACAACAAGAGACCCAGTACTTC. Translation gives CATSRGAQQETQYF.

The chain recombines TRBV18 with TRBJ1-1; 7 bases align to TRBD1. V was pared by 1 base and J by 2 bases, with 4 bases of the junction left unmatched. CDR1 and CDR2 (germline): KGHSH, LQKENI. The CDR3 spans 15 residues. In DNA form, the CDR3 reads TGTGCCAGCTCACCACAGGGGGCTCTTAACACTGAAGCTTTCTTT. Translating it yields CASSPQGALNTEAFF.

In the case of this clone: The same CDR3 also results from other DNA sequences found in this sample. The chain joins TRBV18 to TRBJ2-1; the D is unclear. V lost 2 bases and J lost 1, with 6 bases in between. CDR1 KGHSH and CDR2 LQKENI come from the germline V gene. This CDR3 spans 14 amino acids. The DNA of the CDR3 is TGTGCCAGCTCACCAACCCGTTCCTACAATGAGCAGTTCTTC. This encodes CASSPTRSYNEQFF.

The chain recombines TRBV6-5 with TRBJ2-1; TRBD2 matches at 7 bases. Unmatched junction bases numbered 12, after V lost 7 bases and J lost 6 bases. Germline-derived CDR1 and CDR2 are MNHEY and SVGAGI. CDR3 size: 15 residues. In nucleotides, the CDR3 is TGTGCCAGCACGCGGCTAGCGGACCAGCCCAATGAGCAGTTCTTC. This sequence encodes CASTRLADQPNEQFF.

Concerning this clone: Other DNA sequences in this sample translate to the same CDR3. The chain recombines TRBV6-4 with TRBJ2-3; D ambiguous. The CDR3 runs 13 residues. Germline lookup yields CDR1 MRHNA and CDR2 SNTAGT. V was trimmed by 4 bases and J by 2 bases, leaving 7 bases between them. This chain's CDR3 is CASSVESTDTQYF. The CDR3 nucleotides read TGTGCCAGCAGTGTGGAGTCCACAGATACGCAGTATTTT.

This chain connects TRBV11-2 to TRBJ2-1; 7 bases are shared with TRBD2. With V trimmed by 3 bases and J by 3 bases, 8 bases remained unmatched. The CDR3 length is 16 residues. Germline V gives CDR1 SGHAT, CDR2 FQNNGV. For the CDR3, the DNA is TGTGCCAGCAGCTTCCTTGTCGCGGGGGACTACAATGAGCAGTTCTTC. Amino acids: CASSFLVAGDYNEQFF.

The rearrangement links TRBV5-6 to TRBJ2-1; a weak D match, TRBD2 (6 bases). Germline CDR1 SGHDT, CDR2 YYEEEE. The CDR3 runs to 14 residues. V gave up 2 bases and J gave up 6 bases, with 12 bases separating them. The CDR3 region is CASSFYGSSNEQFF. In DNA, the CDR3 is TGTGCCAGCAGCTTCTACGGGAGCTCCAATGAGCAGTTCTTC.

The genes are TRBV5-1 and TRBJ1-2, with 7 bases matching TRBD1. The germline V gene has CDR1 SGHRS and CDR2 YFSETQ. With 5 bases clipped from V and 6 bases from J, the junction kept 10 bases outside the gene matches. The CDR3 covers 14 residues. Here the CDR3 reads CASRQGRGGDGYTF. The CDR3 region has the DNA TGCGCCAGCAGACAGGGGAGGGGAGGGGATGGCTACACCTTC.

This clone showed up just once. The chain recombines TRBV4-1 with TRBJ2-6; TRBD2 might be the D (5 bases). The CDR3 consists of 15 residues. Germline CDR1 MGHRA, CDR2 YSYEKL. V was shortened by 5 bases and J by 4 bases, with 12 bases between the two germline ends. This chain's CDR3 is CASSSHAGGANVLTF. The CDR3 DNA sequence: TGCGCCAGCAGCTCCCATGCGGGCGGGGCCAACGTCCTGACTTTC.

This chain connects TRBV5-4 to TRBJ2-4, with 8 bases aligning to TRBD1. Per germline, CDR1 SGHNT and CDR2 YYREEE (reference sequence). V dropped 4 bases and J dropped 3; count of bases not matched to a gene: 6. The CDR3 length is 15 residues. The CDR3: CASSPGQGVKNIQYF. DNA of the CDR3: TGTGCCAGCAGCCCAGGACAGGGAGTCAAAAACATTCAGTACTTC.

The chain couples TRBV7-9 to TRBJ2-5; D perhaps matches TRBD2 (6 bases). The V and J ends lost 2 bases and 5 bases respectively, with 15 bases between them. CDR1 and CDR2 (germline): SEHNR, FQNEAQ (reference sequence). The CDR3 spans 15 residues. CDR3 coding DNA: TGTGCCAGCAGCTTACGTCGGCTAGCGACGGAGACCCAGTACTTC. Its translation is CASSLRRLATETQYF.

The chain employs TRBV18 and TRBJ2-3, with 10 bases fitting TRBD2. Per the germline V gene, CDR1 is KGHSH and CDR2 is LQKENI. With V trimmed by 0 bases and J by 1 base, 1 base remained unmatched. The CDR3 runs to 16 residues. The CDR3 DNA sequence: TGTGCCAGCTCACCACCTCTAGCGGGAGGCACAGATACGCAGTATTTT. Its protein is CASSPPLAGGTDTQYF.

The chain is built from TRBV19 and TRBJ2-1; perhaps TRBD2 as D (6 bases). V was pared by 0 bases and J by 4 bases, with 13 bases between. CDR3 length: 16 amino acids. Germline V gene lookup returns CDR1 LNHDA and CDR2 SQIVND (reference sequence). The CDR3 DNA follows: TGTGCCAGTAGTATAGATGGGGAGCGGGTTTACAATGAGCAGTTCTTC. This translates into CASSIDGERVYNEQFF. Complete variable domain (other parts from reference TRBV19 and TRBJ2-1): DGGITQSPKYLFRKEGQNVTLSCEQNLNHDAMYWYRQDPGQGLRLIYYSQIVNDFQKGDIAEGYSVSREKKESFPLTVTSAQKNPTAFYLCASSIDGERVYNEQFFGPGTRLTVL.

This chain connects TRBV10-1 to TRBJ2-3; 7 positions agree with TRBD1. V lost 2 bases, J lost 0 bases, and 5 bases stayed unmatched. Germline V CDR1 and CDR2: WNHNN, SYGVQD (reference sequence). CDR3 size: 16 residues. As DNA, the CDR3 is TGCGCCAGCAGTGAGGGGACAGCCCCTAGCACAGATACGCAGTATTTT. As protein: CASSEGTAPSTDTQYF.

This sequence joins TRBV6-1 and TRBJ1-2; TRBD1 matches at 8 bases. The length of the CDR3 is 14 residues. Per the germline V gene, CDR1 is MNHNS and CDR2 is SASEGT. Trimming at V came to 4 bases and at J to 4 bases, leaving 5 bases not matched to a gene. CDR3 coding DNA: TGTGCCAGCAGTGGAGGACAGGGAGGCTATGGCTACACCTTC. Translating gives CASSGGQGGYGYTF.

The chain couples TRBV5-1 to TRBJ2-2, with D perhaps matching TRBD1 or TRBD2 (5 bases each). Trimming stripped 4 bases from V and 10 bases from J, with 11 bases between. The V gene's germline CDR1 is SGHRS and CDR2 YFSETQ. There are 12 residues in the CDR3. The CDR3 DNA sequence: TGCGCCAGCAGCATAAGAGGGGCGGAGCTGTTTTTT. It codes for CASSIRGAELFF. Drawing the rest from reference TRBV5-1 and TRBJ2-2, the complete variable domain is KAGVTQTPRYLIKTRGQQVTLSCSPISGHRSVSWYQQTPGQGLQFLFEYFSETQRNKGNFPGRFSGRQFSNSRSEMNVSTLELGDSALYLCASSIRGAELFFGEGSRLTVL.

J is TRBJ2-1 and V is TRBV7-2; D remains ambiguous. Germline loops: CDR1 SGHTA, CDR2 FQGNSA. This CDR3 region has 13 residues. Trimming shortened V by 5 bases and J by 7 bases, and 12 bases separated the two germline ends. This CDR3 reads CASSLPSRNEQFF. Here the CDR3 DNA reads TGTGCCAGCAGCCTCCCCAGCCGGAATGAGCAGTTCTTC. Full variable domain (rest looked up from reference TRBV7-2 and TRBJ2-1): GAGVSQSPSNKVTEKGKDVELRCDPISGHTALYWYRQSLGQGLEFLIYFQGNSAPDKSGLPSDRFSAERTGGSVSTLTIQRTQQEDSAVYLCASSLPSRNEQFFGPGTRLTVL.

This chain connects TRBV5-1 to TRBJ2-3, with D hard to call. Trimming removed 4 bases from V and 2 bases from J, with 23 bases in between. This CDR3 contains 18 residues. CDR1 is SGHRS and CDR2 is YFSETQ in the germline V gene. The chain's CDR3 is CASSPRIRHEGLTDTQYF. CDR3 DNA: TGCGCCAGCAGCCCCCGGATCCGACACGAAGGGCTCACAGATACGCAGTATTTT.

This chain links TRBV15 with TRBJ2-5; possible D gene TRBD2, 5 bases. Trimming cost V 4 bases and J 2 bases, with 8 bases left between them. The CDR3 extends over 13 amino acids. Germline CDR1 LNHNV, CDR2 YYDKDF (reference sequence). Here the CDR3 DNA reads TGTGCCACCAGCACCCGACTACAAGAGACCCAGTACTTC. Protein sequence: CATSTRLQETQYF.

The chain has TRBV29-1 and TRBJ2-5, with TRBD1 matching 7 bases. Per the germline V gene, CDR1 is SQVTM and CDR2 is ANQGSEA. With V trimmed by 3 bases and J by 2 bases, 9 bases remained unmatched. CDR3 length: 15 residues. CDR3 sequence (DNA): TGCAGCGTTGACGATCTCCGGACAGGTCAAGAGACCCAGTACTTC. Translating gives CSVDDLRTGQETQYF.